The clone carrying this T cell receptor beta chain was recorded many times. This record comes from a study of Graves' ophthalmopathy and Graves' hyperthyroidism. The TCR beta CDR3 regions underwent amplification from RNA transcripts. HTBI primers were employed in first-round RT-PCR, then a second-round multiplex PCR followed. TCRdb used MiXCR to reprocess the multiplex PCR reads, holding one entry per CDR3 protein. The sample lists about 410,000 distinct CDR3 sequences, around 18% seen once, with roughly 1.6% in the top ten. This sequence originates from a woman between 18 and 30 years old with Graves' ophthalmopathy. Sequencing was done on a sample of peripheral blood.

This CDR3 reads CASSLGWPLMNTEAFF. DNA of the CDR3: TGTGCCAGCAGCTTAGGGTGGCCACTCATGAACACTGAAGCTTTCTTT. This sequence joins TRBV7-9 and TRBJ1-1; D is uncertain. The CDR3 covers 16 residues. The germline V gene has CDR1 SEHNR and CDR2 FQNEAQ (reference sequence). Trimming cost V 1 base and J 0 bases, with 12 bases left between them.